One sample yielded the 8 T cell receptor beta chains listed below, sequenced in a study of Ad26.COV2.S vaccination and SARS-CoV-2 variants. Treatment denoted: around 19 received Ad26.COV2.S at low or high dose, single or two shots; about 5 received placebo; per-sample allocation not given. Samples came from day 63 after the first vaccine or placebo injection. TCRdb's copy holds only in-frame clones and misses some; the assay was immunoSEQ multiplex PCR. The sample yields 300,000 to 450,000 clones, approximately 81% seen once. Here the sequenced sample was peripheral blood, taken in a trial of Ad26.COV2.S vaccine versus placebo. Every receptor here comes from a person aged 18-60 years who received the Ad26.COV2.S COVID-19 vaccine or a placebo.

The rearrangement joins TRBV10-1 to TRBJ1-6; D gene uncertain. V was cut by 7 bases and J by 14 bases, with 21 bases left in between. The CDR3 has 14 residues. Germline CDR1 and CDR2: WNHNN and SYGVQD (reference sequence). CDR3: CASIKPASNLALHF. The CDR3 coding sequence is TGCGCCAGCATCAAGCCGGCCTCGAATTTAGCCCTCCACTTT.

The chain employs TRBV19 and TRBJ2-2; D possibly matches TRBD1 or TRBD2 (5 bases each). Trimming shortened V by 6 bases and J by 4 bases, and 18 bases separated the two germline ends. Germline loops: CDR1 LNHDA, CDR2 SQIVND (reference sequence). The length of the CDR3 is 16 residues. The CDR3 nucleotides are TGTGCCAGTAGCCGAGGGGCCACAGGATTCACCGGGGAGCTGTTTTTT. Encoded protein: CASSRGATGFTGELFF.

This chain links TRBV3-1 (or the pseudogene TRBV3-2) with TRBJ2-2; D is unresolved. This CDR3 has 14 amino acids. V gave up 2 bases and J gave up 7 bases, with 11 bases separating them. Germline CDR1 reads LGHDT; CDR2 reads YNNKEL (reference sequence). CDR3 residues: CASSQPMWGGELFF. The DNA for the CDR3 is TGTGCCAGCAGCCAACCTATGTGGGGCGGGGAGCTGTTTTTT.

The J gene is TRBJ2-7, the V gene TRBV7-9, with 8 bases that match TRBD2. This CDR3 is 14 amino acids long. Germline assignment: CDR1 SEHNR and CDR2 FQNEAQ (reference sequence). The V gene end was trimmed by 5 bases and the J gene end by 5 bases; junction bases not matched to a gene: 8. The CDR3 sequence: CASSARGGSHEQYF. CDR3 DNA sequence: TGTGCCAGCAGCGCCCGGGGGGGATCCCACGAGCAGTACTTC.

The chain is built from TRBV28 and TRBJ2-7, with 9 bases matching TRBD1. This CDR3 contains 15 residues. The V and J ends lost 5 bases and 4 bases, in that order; junction bases with no gene match: 9. In germline, CDR1 is MDHEN, CDR2 SYDVKM. CDR3 sequence (DNA): TGTGCCAGCAGTCCACCGGGACAGGGTGTTTACGAGCAGTACTTC. This encodes CASSPPGQGVYEQYF.

This chain links TRBV5-1 with TRBJ2-5; D not resolved. Germline CDR1 reads SGHRS; CDR2 reads YFSETQ. Between the trimmed V and J ends, which lost 0 bases and 2 bases, there was a span of 8 bases. This CDR3 has 14 residues. CDR3 residues: CASSLDTSQETQYF. DNA for the CDR3: TGCGCCAGCAGCTTGGACACTTCACAAGAGACCCAGTACTTC.

The chain recombines TRBV5-5 with TRBJ1-5, with D possibly matching TRBD1 (5 bases). The CDR3 loop spans 15 amino acids. Deletions cut 0 bases from V and 6 bases from J, with 13 bases between. Germline CDR1 SGHKS, CDR2 YYEKEE (reference sequence). Here the CDR3 DNA reads TGTGCCAGCAGCTTGGGGCAGGGAAGGCCTCAGCCCCAGCATTTT. Translating it yields CASSLGQGRPQPQHF.

V and J are TRBV18 and TRBJ2-5; 10 nucleotides agree with TRBD1. In germline, CDR1 is KGHSH, CDR2 LQKENI. The CDR3 contains 16 residues. Trimming at V came to 3 bases and at J to 1 base, leaving 5 bases not matched to a gene. The CDR3 region has the DNA TGTGCCAGCTCACCGATGACAGGGGGCTCCCAAGAGACCCAGTACTTC. Amino acid sequence: CASSPMTGGSQETQYF. Supplemented by reference TRBV18 and TRBJ2-5, the full variable domain reads NAGVMQNPRHLVRRRGQEARLRCSPMKGHSHVYWYRQLPEEGLKFMVYLQKENIIDESGMPKERFSAEFPKEGPSILRIQQVVRGDSAAYFCASSPMTGGSQETQYFGPGTRLLVL.